This TCR beta chain was recorded in a study of cytomegalovirus exposure and HLA in healthy donors. The study ran its PCR with 60 Vbeta and 13 Jbeta primers. TCRdb keeps only in-frame clones here, not all; method: immunoSEQ multiplex PCR. This sample has 200,000 to 250,000 clones, with around 80% found just once. A note on this clone: Its target is not known. The junction shows a germline mismatch at one end, possibly a read error.

Whereas donors were nominally healthy upon sampling, unrecorded immune exposures were probable. Findings of the study overall: Per a later analysis, 16,951 TCR beta sequences showed association with HLA alleles at 0.05 false discovery rate. A later analysis reported that several of the most significant clusters appeared to be linked to common viral pathogens, among them Epstein-Barr virus. The study designated roughly 150 TCR beta chains cytomegalovirus-associated.

There are 12 residues in the CDR3. Germline V gene sequence: CDR1 MNHEY, CDR2 SVGAGI. The V call is TRBV6-5, the J call TRBJ2-1, with TRBD2 identical over 8 bases. Sequenced: PBMCs. The receptor was isolated from a man aged 18 to 30 in good health and CMV-seronegative. The CDR3 DNA reads as TGTGCCAGCAGTCCAAATGGGCGGGAGGCGCTCTTC. Protein product: CASSPNGREALF.